The present entry profiles one T cell receptor (beta chain) with its context. Antigen: not known. V was pared by 6 bases and J by 2 bases, with 10 bases of the junction left unmatched. The CDR3 has 16 amino acids. CDR1 MNHEY and CDR2 SMNVEV come from the germline V gene (reference sequence). This entry comes from a study of graft-versus-host responses after intestinal transplantation. Study-wide context: Recipients across the board were started on anti-thymocyte globulin induction, then kept on tacrolimus and steroids for two to four years. Notes on the study in general: Recipient-marrow GvH clones were detected, some having first appeared in ileum or blood. Peak circulating GvH clone levels tracked with early post-transplant HvG declines.

Assay: immunoSEQ multiplex PCR; the TCRdb copy retains only in-frame clones and omits some. The top ten hold 7.6% of the sample, which has approximately 85,000 clones, under 95% seen once. The chain recombines TRBV27 with TRBJ2-3, with 8 bases matching TRBD2. This receptor was obtained from a human donor who was the organ donor for an intestinal transplant. Source: unstimulated CD8+ T cells sorted from spleen or lymph node cells, taken before transplant. CDR3 in amino acids: CASSPQRGIHTDTQYF. CDR3 DNA sequence: TGTGCCAGCAGCCCCCAGCGGGGGATACACACAGATACGCAGTATTTT.